The 15 T cell receptor beta chains in this list originate from one sample, sequenced in a study of molecular identifiers for immune sequencing clone quantification. TCRdb reanalysed the PCR reads using MiXCR and keeps one entry per CDR3 protein. The table includes about 630,000 distinct CDR3 sequences, roughly 23% detected once. The sequencing sample was made of naive CD8+ T cells from blood, with Jurkat cell RNA spiked in. The subset here: FACS-sorted CD8+CD4-CCR7+CD45RA+ naive T cells. These receptors were taken from a human donor in good health. Some libraries in this study had Jurkat cell RNA spiked in.

This clonotype came up many times. The CDR3 DNA follows: TGTGCCAGCAGTTTACCACAGGGCTACGAGCAGTACTTC. Protein sequence: CASSLPQGYEQYF. The J gene is TRBJ2-7, the V gene TRBV28; perhaps TRBD1 as D (6 bases). The V gene's germline CDR1 is MDHEN and CDR2 SYDVKM. This CDR3 has 13 amino acids. With 2 bases removed from V and 3 bases from J, the gap between germline ends came to 8 bases.

The gene calls are TRBV6-1 and TRBJ2-7; D is unresolved. Germline loops: CDR1 MNHNS, CDR2 SASEGT. The CDR3 is 11 amino acids. V lost 6 bases to trimming and J lost 3 bases, with 6 bases between them. The CDR3 sequence is CASRNGYEQYF. DNA of the CDR3: TGTGCCAGCAGAAACGGCTACGAGCAGTACTTC.

This clonotype was seen ten or more times. The gene calls are TRBV6-2 or TRBV6-3 and TRBJ2-3; D is unclear. This CDR3 region has 13 residues. The V end was cut by 2 bases, the J end by 4 bases, with 7 bases between. Germline-derived CDR1 and CDR2 are MNHEY and SVGEGT. In nucleotides, the CDR3 is TGTGCCAGCAGTTACCTGAGAGCAGATACGCAGTATTTT. Protein sequence: CASSYLRADTQYF.

In the case of this clonotype: This clone may be a read error of a much larger clone one base away. The chain carries TRBV12-3 or TRBV12-4 and TRBJ2-5; TRBD2 agrees at 7 bases. The CDR3 loop spans 13 amino acids. For the CDR3, the DNA is TGTCCCAGCAGCCGTCGGGAGGTGGAGACCCAGTACTTC. It translates to CPSSRREVETQYF.

The chain joins TRBV11-2 to TRBJ2-1; D not certain. V lost 4 bases, J lost 0 bases, and 10 bases lay in between. The CDR3 is 15 amino acids. Germline CDR1 reads SGHAT; CDR2 reads FQNNGV. The CDR3 DNA sequence: TGTGCCAGCAGCTCCTCTACAAGCTCCTACAATGAGCAGTTCTTC. It yields the protein CASSSSTSSYNEQFF.

This clonotype has ten or more counts. The rearrangement links TRBV30 to TRBJ2-3; 9 bases map to TRBD1. Trimming removed 5 bases from V and 0 bases from J; junction bases left unmatched: 3. The CDR3 runs to 14 residues. CDR1 and CDR2 (germline): GTSNPN, SVGIG (reference sequence). The CDR3 nucleotides are TGTGCCTGGGAGGACAGGGGAAGCACAGATACGCAGTATTTT. It yields the protein CAWEDRGSTDTQYF.

This clonotype was observed at least ten times. The rearrangement links TRBV7-9 to TRBJ2-7; tentatively, D is TRBD1 or TRBD2 (5 bases each). V dropped 5 bases and J dropped 0 bases, with 14 bases sitting between them. Germline-derived CDR1 and CDR2 are SEHNR and FQNEAQ (reference sequence). The CDR3 runs to 15 residues. The chain's CDR3 is CASSPVGESSYEQYF. CDR3 in DNA: TGTGCCAGCAGCCCGGTGGGGGAGAGCTCCTACGAGCAGTACTTC.

The genes are TRBV6-2 or TRBV6-3 and TRBJ1-1; D not resolved. V was clipped by 10 bases and J by 0 bases, with 12 bases between them. This CDR3 comprises 13 residues. Per the germline V gene, CDR1 is MNHEY and CDR2 is SVGEGT. CDR3 sequence reads: CATQRGMNTEAFF. The CDR3 nucleotides are TGTGCCACCCAGCGAGGGATGAACACTGAAGCTTTCTTT.

In this sample, this clonotype turned up many times. For the CDR3, the DNA is TGTGCCAGCAGCCCGACAGGGTTCCACGAGCAGTACTTC. Its protein product is CASSPTGFHEQYF. V is TRBV7-9 and J is TRBJ2-7; 7 bases match TRBD1. The CDR3 runs 13 residues. Trimming at V came to 5 bases and at J to 5 bases, leaving 6 bases not matched to a gene. Germline V gene lookup returns CDR1 SEHNR and CDR2 FQNEAQ (reference sequence).

Worth noting for this clonotype: This may be a read error: a much more frequent sequence differs by one nucleotide. V usage is TRBV27 and J usage is TRBJ1-6; D unclear. Germline CDR1 is MNHEY and CDR2 is SMNVEV (reference sequence). Between the trimmed V and J ends, which lost 3 bases and 7 bases, there was a span of 4 bases. The CDR3 contains 12 residues. The CDR3 here is CASSFRNSPLHF. As DNA, the CDR3 is TGTGCCAGCAGTTTTCGGAATTCACCCCTCCACTTT.

In the case of this clonotype: A much larger clone is a single base away; this may be a read error. The chain is built from TRBV7-2 and TRBJ1-5; D not certain. Germline V gives CDR1 SGHTA, CDR2 FQGNSA. The CDR3 spans 14 residues. The CDR3 loop reads CASSLDDYNQPPHF. The CDR3 bases are TGTGCCAGCAGCTTAGATGACTACAATCAGCCCCCGCATTTT. The full variable domain, in which reference TRBV7-2 and TRBJ1-5 provide the parts outside the CDR3, is GAGVSQSPSNKVTEKGKDVELRCDPISGHTALYWYRQSLGQGLEFLIYFQGNSAPDKSGLPSDRFSAERTGGSVSTLTIQRTQQEDSAVYLCASSLDDYNQPPHFGDGTRLSIL.

This clonotype was detected ten times or more. The chain links TRBV4-3 to TRBJ1-1; D is unresolved. The V gene's germline CDR1 is LGHNA and CDR2 YSLEER. V was pared by 5 bases and J by 0 bases, with 10 bases between. The CDR3 is 14 residues long. CDR3: CASSKDGMNTEAFF. The DNA for the CDR3 is TGCGCCAGCAGCAAGGACGGCATGAACACTGAAGCTTTCTTT.

This clonotype turned up a few times. Written as DNA, the CDR3 is TGTGCCAGCAGCTGGCGTGGGGGTCCTAATGAAAAACTGTTTTTT. Its translation: CASSWRGGPNEKLFF. The rearrangement links TRBV9 to TRBJ1-4; D is possibly TRBD1 (5 bases). CDR1 and CDR2 (germline): SGDLS, YYNGEE. The CDR3 has 15 amino acids. V lost 4 bases to trimming and J lost 3 bases, with 13 bases between them.

As to this clonotype: This sequence may be a read error, since a much larger clone differs from it by one base. This chain uses TRBV25-1 with TRBJ2-3; unclear D gene. Germline V gene lookup returns CDR1 MGHDK and CDR2 SYGVNS. CDR3 length equals 14 residues. The CDR3 loop is CAGSEWLGTDTQYF. The DNA of the CDR3 is TGTGCCGGCAGTGAATGGCTAGGCACAGATACGCAGTATTTT.

This clonotype showed up just a few times. The rearrangement links TRBV6-1 to TRBJ2-7; a possible D gene is TRBD2 (6 bases). The CDR3 has 15 amino acids. From germline, CDR1 is MNHNS and CDR2 SASEGT. V was pared by 5 bases and J by 2 bases, with 16 bases between. The CDR3 loop reads CASSPVGGIAYEQYF. In nucleotides, the CDR3 is TGTGCCAGCAGTCCGGTGGGGGGAATCGCCTACGAGCAGTACTTC.